Listed below are T cell receptor beta chains from one sample, sequenced in a study of glioma-infiltrating T cells. A single record per CDR3 protein comes from TCRdb applying MiXCR to the multiplex PCR reads. The sample has 400,000 or so distinct CDR3 sequences; roughly two fifths are singletons. Material: glioma tissue, nonneoplastic brain tissue, or PBMCs (not recorded which). The receptors stem from a human donor with low-grade glioma or glioblastoma, undergoing nonglioma brain surgery, or in good health (not recorded which). Each CDR3 is given with its conserved first and last residue. D genes are given only for firm matches. Size values are once, few and many counts, or a class for expanded clones, and some rows have none.

CDR3nt: TGTGCCAGCAGCCCCAGGAGGGGACAGGGGAGAAGTGAGCAGTTCTTC
CDR3aa: CASSPRRGQGRSEQFF
d_gene: TRBD1
v_gene: TRBV11-2
abundance: NA
j_gene: TRBJ2-1

CDR3nt: TGTGCCAGCAGCTTGGTCGGCGGACTCTACGAGCAGTACTTC
CDR3aa: CASSLVGGLYEQYF
d_gene: NA
v_gene: TRBV5-4
abundance: NA
j_gene: TRBJ2-7

CDR3nt: TGTGCCAGCAGTTACTCGAACAGGCCCTATGGCTACACCTTC
CDR3aa: CASSYSNRPYGYTF
d_gene: NA
v_gene: TRBV6-6
abundance: NA
j_gene: TRBJ1-2

CDR3nt: TGTGCCAGCAGTTACCTGGACCAGCGGGGAGATACGCAGTATTTT
CDR3aa: CASSYLDQRGDTQYF
d_gene: TRBD2
v_gene: TRBV6-5
abundance: many
j_gene: TRBJ2-3

CDR3nt: TGTGCCGGCAGTGACTCGGTCAACACCGGGGAGCTGTTTTTT
CDR3aa: CAGSDSVNTGELFF
d_gene: NA
v_gene: TRBV6-4
abundance: NA
j_gene: TRBJ2-2

CDR3nt: TGTGCCAGCAGTGACGGTAGACAGCCCACAGATACGCAGTATTTT
CDR3aa: CASSDGRQPTDTQYF
d_gene: NA
v_gene: TRBV6-1
abundance: many
j_gene: TRBJ2-3

CDR3nt: TGTGCCAGCAGGGCCGGGGCCATAATTACGAGCTCCTACAATGAGCAGTTCTTC
CDR3aa: CASRAGAIITSSYNEQFF
d_gene: NA
v_gene: TRBV27
abundance: many
j_gene: TRBJ2-1

CDR3nt: TGTGCCAGCAGTGAAGACAGGGGGAGTCACACTGAAGCTTTCTTT
CDR3aa: CASSEDRGSHTEAFF
d_gene: TRBD1
v_gene: TRBV2
abundance: NA
j_gene: TRBJ1-1

CDR3nt: TGCAGTGCTAGAGATCGGGCCCCCACAGGGAGTTACACTGAAGCTTTCTTT
CDR3aa: CSARDRAPTGSYTEAFF
d_gene: NA
v_gene: TRBV20-1
abundance: NA
j_gene: TRBJ1-1

CDR3nt: TGTGCCAGCAGTTACCTGCGGGGGACAGATACGCAGTATTTT
CDR3aa: CASSYLRGTDTQYF
d_gene: TRBD2
v_gene: TRBV6-2/TRBV6-3
abundance: many
j_gene: TRBJ2-3

CDR3nt: TGTGCTAGCAGCTTAGACGTAGCGGGACGAGAGACCCAGTACTTC
CDR3aa: CASSLDVAGRETQYF
d_gene: TRBD2
v_gene: TRBV7-7
abundance: few
j_gene: TRBJ2-5

CDR3nt: TGCAGTGCTAGAGTAGGGTCCTACAATGAGCAGTTCTTC
CDR3aa: CSARVGSYNEQFF
d_gene: NA
v_gene: TRBV20-1
abundance: few
j_gene: TRBJ2-1

CDR3nt: TGTGCCAGCTCACCCGGGACTAGCGGCCGGGGCGAGCAGTTCTTC
CDR3aa: CASSPGTSGRGEQFF
d_gene: TRBD2
v_gene: TRBV18
abundance: NA
j_gene: TRBJ2-1

CDR3nt: TGTGCCAGCAGTGCTGACTCTCTGGCGCAGTATTTT
CDR3aa: CASSADSLAQYF
d_gene: NA
v_gene: TRBV27
abundance: NA
j_gene: TRBJ2-3

CDR3nt: TGTGCCAGCTCACCTGACAGGGGCGCTTTCTTT
CDR3aa: CASSPDRGAFF
d_gene: TRBD1
v_gene: TRBV18
abundance: NA
j_gene: TRBJ1-1

CDR3nt: TGTGCCAGCAGCTTAGAGGTCTGGTACGAGCAGTACTTC
CDR3aa: CASSLEVWYEQYF
d_gene: NA
v_gene: TRBV4-2
abundance: NA
j_gene: TRBJ2-7

CDR3nt: TGTGCCACCAGTGATCCTAAAGCGGGAGCAGAGACCCAGTACTTC
CDR3aa: CATSDPKAGAETQYF
d_gene: TRBD2
v_gene: TRBV27
abundance: NA
j_gene: TRBJ2-5

CDR3nt: TGTGCCAGCAGTCCAGGGACTAGCTATATTCTGGATACGCAGTATTTT
CDR3aa: CASSPGTSYILDTQYF
d_gene: TRBD2
v_gene: TRBV6-2/TRBV6-3
abundance: many
j_gene: TRBJ2-3

CDR3nt: TGTGCCAGCAGTTCTCTAGCGGGAGGTGCAGAGACCCAGTACTTC
CDR3aa: CASSSLAGGAETQYF
d_gene: TRBD2
v_gene: TRBV6-5
abundance: NA
j_gene: TRBJ2-5

CDR3nt: TGTGCCAGCAGCGCAACTAGCGGGAGGTTCCTCAATGAGCAGTTCTTC
CDR3aa: CASSATSGRFLNEQFF
d_gene: TRBD2
v_gene: TRBV7-3
abundance: many
j_gene: TRBJ2-1

CDR3nt: TGTGCCAGCAGTACGTTCACCCGCAGGGACGAGCAGTACTTC
CDR3aa: CASSTFTRRDEQYF
d_gene: NA
v_gene: TRBV28
abundance: NA
j_gene: TRBJ2-7

CDR3nt: TGTGCCAGCAGTGAAGAGTGGTTAGGAGTAGATACGCAGTATTTT
CDR3aa: CASSEEWLGVDTQYF
d_gene: NA
v_gene: TRBV6-1
abundance: many
j_gene: TRBJ2-3

CDR3nt: TGTGCCAGCAGTGAAGAGGTAGTACCGAACACTGAAGCTTTCTTT
CDR3aa: CASSEEVVPNTEAFF
d_gene: NA
v_gene: TRBV2
abundance: few
j_gene: TRBJ1-1

CDR3nt: TGCGCCAGCAGACATGAGCCAGGACGCCCAGCTAACTATGGCTACACCTTC
CDR3aa: CASRHEPGRPANYGYTF
d_gene: NA
v_gene: TRBV7-9
abundance: once
j_gene: TRBJ1-2

CDR3nt: TGTGCCAGCAGCCAATCGCAAACCTATGGCTACACCTTC
CDR3aa: CASSQSQTYGYTF
d_gene: NA
v_gene: TRBV16
abundance: few
j_gene: TRBJ1-2

CDR3nt: TGTGCCAGCAGTTTGATACAGGGTGGCCCGGCATACGAGCAGTACTTC
CDR3aa: CASSLIQGGPAYEQYF
d_gene: NA
v_gene: TRBV27
abundance: NA
j_gene: TRBJ2-7

CDR3nt: TGCAGTGCTAGGATGGCCGCCATTAACACTGAAGCTTTCTTT
CDR3aa: CSARMAAINTEAFF
d_gene: NA
v_gene: TRBV20-1
abundance: NA
j_gene: TRBJ1-1

CDR3nt: TGTGCCAGCAGTTGGGACAGGTCTGGCGGTGGCTACACCTTC
CDR3aa: CASSWDRSGGGYTF
d_gene: TRBD1
v_gene: TRBV27
abundance: many
j_gene: TRBJ1-2

CDR3nt: TGCAGTGCTAATCCTATGAGCGGCAGGGTCAATGAGCAGTTCTTC
CDR3aa: CSANPMSGRVNEQFF
d_gene: NA
v_gene: TRBV20-1
abundance: NA
j_gene: TRBJ2-1

CDR3nt: TGTGCCAGCAGACTAACGGGACTTGCCTCCTACGAGCAGTACTTC
CDR3aa: CASRLTGLASYEQYF
d_gene: NA
v_gene: TRBV12-3/TRBV12-4
abundance: few
j_gene: TRBJ2-7

CDR3nt: TGTGCCAGCAGTGAAAGGTACATGAACACTGAAGCTTTCTTT
CDR3aa: CASSERYMNTEAFF
d_gene: NA
v_gene: TRBV2
abundance: few
j_gene: TRBJ1-1

CDR3nt: TGTGCCAGCAGTTTCCTGACAGGGGTAACCGGGGAGCTGTTTTTT
CDR3aa: CASSFLTGVTGELFF
d_gene: TRBD1
v_gene: TRBV28
abundance: many
j_gene: TRBJ2-2

CDR3nt: TGTGCCAGCAGCTTAGCGGACAGGACGGGGAGCACTGAAGCTTTCTTT
CDR3aa: CASSLADRTGSTEAFF
d_gene: TRBD1
v_gene: TRBV11-1
abundance: few
j_gene: TRBJ1-1

CDR3nt: TGCAGTGCTATGACAGGCTGGGATTCACCCCTCCACTTT
CDR3aa: CSAMTGWDSPLHF
d_gene: NA
v_gene: TRBV20-1
abundance: many
j_gene: TRBJ1-6

CDR3nt: TGTGCCAGCAGTTTGGCTAGCGGGAGTATTGGGGAGCAGTTCTTC
CDR3aa: CASSLASGSIGEQFF
d_gene: TRBD2
v_gene: TRBV12-3/TRBV12-4
abundance: few
j_gene: TRBJ2-1

CDR3nt: TGTGCCAGCGTAGCTTCGGTTCAGGGGATTCCGTTGAACACTGAAGCTTTCTTT
CDR3aa: CASVASVQGIPLNTEAFF
d_gene: NA
v_gene: TRBV6-2/TRBV6-3
abundance: many
j_gene: TRBJ1-1

CDR3nt: TGCGCCAGCAGTTTCCAAATTCAGACTAGCGGGGGCTCCTACAATGAGCGGTTCTTC
CDR3aa: CASSFQIQTSGGSYNERFF
d_gene: TRBD2
v_gene: TRBV6-6
abundance: NA
j_gene: TRBJ2-1

CDR3nt: TGTGCCAGCAGTTTAGGAGACGGGACTGCGTCCTACGAGCAGTACTTC
CDR3aa: CASSLGDGTASYEQYF
d_gene: NA
v_gene: TRBV27
abundance: NA
j_gene: TRBJ2-7

CDR3nt: TGCGCCAGCAGCCAAGATGGGGGGGGTCGTAATCAGCCCCAGCATTTT
CDR3aa: CASSQDGGGRNQPQHF
d_gene: NA
v_gene: TRBV4-1
abundance: NA
j_gene: TRBJ1-5

CDR3nt: TGTGCCAGCAGTTCCTGGACCGTTAGCAATCAGCCCCAGCATTTT
CDR3aa: CASSSWTVSNQPQHF
d_gene: NA
v_gene: TRBV28
abundance: many
j_gene: TRBJ1-5

CDR3nt: TGCAGTGCTAGCCGGGCTCTGGGAGGTAGCAATCAGCCCCAGCATTTT
CDR3aa: CSASRALGGSNQPQHF
d_gene: NA
v_gene: TRBV20-1
abundance: many
j_gene: TRBJ1-5

CDR3nt: TGTGCCAGCAGCTTAATCGGGGTGCTAGAGACCCAGTACTTC
CDR3aa: CASSLIGVLETQYF
d_gene: NA
v_gene: TRBV7-2
abundance: many
j_gene: TRBJ2-5

CDR3nt: TGTGCCAGCAGTATAGGGACAGGAGGCACCTACGAGCAGTACTTC
CDR3aa: CASSIGTGGTYEQYF
d_gene: TRBD1
v_gene: TRBV27
abundance: NA
j_gene: TRBJ2-7

CDR3nt: TGTGCCAGCAGTCCAACGCAACTACAAGACTACTACTGGGGTCCCGAGCAGTACTTC
CDR3aa: CASSPTQLQDYYWGPEQYF
d_gene: NA
v_gene: TRBV27
abundance: NA
j_gene: TRBJ2-7

CDR3nt: TGTGCCAGCAGTGAAAGGCTAAACCGCGGGCAGTTCTTC
CDR3aa: CASSERLNRGQFF
d_gene: NA
v_gene: TRBV25-1
abundance: NA
j_gene: TRBJ2-1

CDR3nt: TGCAGTGCTAGAGATTCTAGGGGACTAGCGGGATTGGTCGGTCTCAAGCAGTACTTC
CDR3aa: CSARDSRGLAGLVGLKQYF
d_gene: TRBD2
v_gene: TRBV20-1
abundance: NA
j_gene: TRBJ2-7

CDR3nt: TGTGCCAGCATGGGACTCGAGCTTGGCTACACCTTC
CDR3aa: CASMGLELGYTF
d_gene: NA
v_gene: TRBV2
abundance: few
j_gene: TRBJ1-2

CDR3nt: TGTGCCACCAGTGATCCGCTCGGCCCTGGAGGGGACATTCAGTACTTC
CDR3aa: CATSDPLGPGGDIQYF
d_gene: NA
v_gene: TRBV24-1
abundance: NA
j_gene: TRBJ2-4

CDR3nt: TGTGCCACCAGTGAACCCGGACTAGCGGGAACCACAGATACGCAGTATTTT
CDR3aa: CATSEPGLAGTTDTQYF
d_gene: TRBD2
v_gene: TRBV27
abundance: NA
j_gene: TRBJ2-3

CDR3nt: TGTGCCACCAGCAGAGATCGGAACCCCTTCGATACGCAGTATTTT
CDR3aa: CATSRDRNPFDTQYF
d_gene: NA
v_gene: TRBV15
abundance: few
j_gene: TRBJ2-3